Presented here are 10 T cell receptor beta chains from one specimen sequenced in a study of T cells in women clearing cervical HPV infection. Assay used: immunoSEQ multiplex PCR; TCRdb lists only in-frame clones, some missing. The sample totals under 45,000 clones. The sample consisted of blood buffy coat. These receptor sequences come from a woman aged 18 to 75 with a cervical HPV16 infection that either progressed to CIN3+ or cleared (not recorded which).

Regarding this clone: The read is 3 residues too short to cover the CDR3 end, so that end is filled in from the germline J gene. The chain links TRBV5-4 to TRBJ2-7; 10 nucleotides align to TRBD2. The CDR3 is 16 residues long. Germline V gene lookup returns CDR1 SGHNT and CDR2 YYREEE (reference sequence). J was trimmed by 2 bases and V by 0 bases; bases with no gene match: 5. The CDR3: CASSLGPSGGTYEQYF. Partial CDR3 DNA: TGTGCCAGCAGCTTGGGGCCTAGCGGGGGCACCTACGAG.

The CDR3 DNA, read in part, is TGTGCCAGCAGACAACAGGGATCGAACACTGAA. Translation: CASRQQGSNTE. The full CDR3 protein is CASRQQGSNTEAFF. The gene calls are TRBV27 and TRBJ1-1, with D possibly being TRBD1 (6 bases). The read ends 3 residues before the CDR3 terminus; that terminus is restored from the germline J gene. Per the germline V gene, CDR1 is MNHEY and CDR2 is SMNVEV (reference sequence). V was shortened by 6 bases and J by 1 base, with 12 bases between the two germline ends. There are 14 residues in the CDR3.

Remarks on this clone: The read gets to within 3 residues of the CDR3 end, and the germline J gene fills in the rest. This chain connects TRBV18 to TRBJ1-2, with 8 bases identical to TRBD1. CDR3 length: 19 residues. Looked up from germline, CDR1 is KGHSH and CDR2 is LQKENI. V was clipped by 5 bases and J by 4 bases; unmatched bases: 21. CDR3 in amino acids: CASSVVSGTGQAGGYGYTF. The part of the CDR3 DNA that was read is TGTGCCAGCTCAGTAGTCTCCGGGACAGGACAAGCCGGCGGCTATGGC.

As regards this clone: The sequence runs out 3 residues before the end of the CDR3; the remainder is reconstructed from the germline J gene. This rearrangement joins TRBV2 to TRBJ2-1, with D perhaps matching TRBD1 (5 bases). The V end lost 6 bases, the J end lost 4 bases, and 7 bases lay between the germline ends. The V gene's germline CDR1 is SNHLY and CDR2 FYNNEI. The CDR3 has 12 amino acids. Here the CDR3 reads CASRGQYNEQFF. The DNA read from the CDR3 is TGTGCCAGCAGGGGGCAGTACAATGAG. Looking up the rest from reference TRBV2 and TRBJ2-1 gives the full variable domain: EPEVTQTPSHQVTQMGQEVILRCVPISNHLYFYWYRQILGQKVEFLVSFYNNEISEKSEIFDDQFSVERPDGSNFTLKIRSTKLEDSAMYFCASRGQYNEQFFGPGTRLTVL.

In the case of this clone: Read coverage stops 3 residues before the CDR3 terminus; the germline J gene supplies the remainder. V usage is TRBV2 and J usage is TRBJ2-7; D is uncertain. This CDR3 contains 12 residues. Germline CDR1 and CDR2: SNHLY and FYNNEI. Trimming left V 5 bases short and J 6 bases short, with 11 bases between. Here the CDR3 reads CASSQGNSEQYF. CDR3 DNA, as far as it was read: TGTGCCAGCAGTCAAGGTAACTCCGAG. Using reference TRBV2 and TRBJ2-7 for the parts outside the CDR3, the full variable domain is EPEVTQTPSHQVTQMGQEVILRCVPISNHLYFYWYRQILGQKVEFLVSFYNNEISEKSEIFDDQFSVERPDGSNFTLKIRSTKLEDSAMYFCASSQGNSEQYFGPGTRLTVT.

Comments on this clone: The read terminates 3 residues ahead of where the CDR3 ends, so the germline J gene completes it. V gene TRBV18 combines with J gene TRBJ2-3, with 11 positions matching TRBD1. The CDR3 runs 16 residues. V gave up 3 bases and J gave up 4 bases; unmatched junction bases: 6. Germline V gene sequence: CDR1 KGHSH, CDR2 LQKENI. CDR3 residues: CASSPGDRGGADTQYF. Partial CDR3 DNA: TGTGCCAGCTCACCGGGGGACAGGGGGGGCGCAGATACG.

This CDR3 is CASSERQTGGSEAFF. The sequenced CDR3 bases are TGTGCCAGCAGTGAAAGACAGACGGGTGGCAGTGAA. The J gene is TRBJ1-1, the V gene TRBV6-1; tentative D call: TRBD1 (5 bases). The missing CDR3 end, 3 residues past where the read stops, is filled in from the germline J gene. The CDR3 covers 15 residues. Trimming shortened V by 2 bases and J by 7 bases, and 17 bases separated the two germline ends. The V gene's germline CDR1 is MNHNS and CDR2 SASEGT.

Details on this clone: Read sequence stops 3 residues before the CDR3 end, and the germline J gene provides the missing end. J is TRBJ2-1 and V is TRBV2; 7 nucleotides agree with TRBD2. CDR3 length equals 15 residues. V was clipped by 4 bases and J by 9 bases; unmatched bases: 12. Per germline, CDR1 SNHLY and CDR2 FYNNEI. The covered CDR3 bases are TGTGCCAGCAGTGCCGAGCGGGGCGGGCAGGGTGAG. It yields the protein CASSAERGGQGE. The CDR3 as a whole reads CASSAERGGQGEQFF.

The part of the CDR3 DNA that was read is TGTGCCAGCAGCCCCCGCTCCCCTGGCGGGGGGCAAAACATT. Encoded protein: CASSPRSPGGGQNI. The full CDR3 protein reads CASSPRSPGGGQNIQYF. The chain links TRBV7-6 to TRBJ2-4; 8 bases map to TRBD2. The read comes to an end 3 residues before the CDR3 does, leaving the germline J gene to fill in the end. The CDR3 length is 17 residues. Germline-derived CDR1 and CDR2 are SGHVS and FNYEAQ. The trim removed 5 bases at V and 5 bases at J, leaving 14 bases unmatched. Supplemented by reference TRBV7-6 and TRBJ2-4, the full variable domain reads GAGVSQSPRYKVTKRGQDVALRCDPISGHVSLYWYRQALGQGPEFLTYFNYEAQQDKSGLPNDRFSAERPEGSISTLTIQRTEQRDSAMYRCASSPRSPGGGQNIQYFGAGTRLSVL.

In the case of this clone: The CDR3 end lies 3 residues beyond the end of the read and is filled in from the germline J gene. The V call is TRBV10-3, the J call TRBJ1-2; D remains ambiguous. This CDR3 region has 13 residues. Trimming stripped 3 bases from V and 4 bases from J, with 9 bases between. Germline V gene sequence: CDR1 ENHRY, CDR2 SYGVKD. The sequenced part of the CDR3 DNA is TGTGCCATCAGTGAACGGGTTCCCTATGGC. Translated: CAISERVPYG. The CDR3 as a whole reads CAISERVPYGYTF.